This entry is about one TCR beta chain. Its specificity is not known. V lost 4 bases, J lost 3 bases, and 10 bases lay in between. The CDR3 spans 13 residues. Germline V gives CDR1 GTSNPN, CDR2 SVGIG (reference sequence). The data stem from a study of CD8+ T cells in alopecia areata. Study-level results: While patients received tofacitinib, many expanded lesional clones remained present in scalp and blood. Tofacitinib significantly lowered scalp clonality and expanded CD8+ clones among the top 100.

The treatment here: oral pan-JAK inhibitor, 5-10 mg twice daily. Peripheral blood, together with lesional scalp punch biopsies, was collected from alopecia areata patients. In each case, RNA was isolated and then reverse transcribed into cDNA as the sequencing template. Using immunoSEQ multiplex PCR, the repertoire was profiled, and TCRdb retains in-frame clones only, with some absent. In the table there are fewer than 250,000 clones, 60% of which are singletons. This receptor was taken from a human donor with alopecia areata. V is TRBV30 and J is TRBJ1-5; D is possibly TRBD1 (5 bases). The source material was CD4+ T cells sorted from blood, sampled at week 4, from a patient treated with tofacitinib. The CDR3 sequence is CAWTQGANQPQHF. CDR3 in DNA: TGTGCCTGGACCCAGGGTGCCAATCAGCCCCAGCATTTT.